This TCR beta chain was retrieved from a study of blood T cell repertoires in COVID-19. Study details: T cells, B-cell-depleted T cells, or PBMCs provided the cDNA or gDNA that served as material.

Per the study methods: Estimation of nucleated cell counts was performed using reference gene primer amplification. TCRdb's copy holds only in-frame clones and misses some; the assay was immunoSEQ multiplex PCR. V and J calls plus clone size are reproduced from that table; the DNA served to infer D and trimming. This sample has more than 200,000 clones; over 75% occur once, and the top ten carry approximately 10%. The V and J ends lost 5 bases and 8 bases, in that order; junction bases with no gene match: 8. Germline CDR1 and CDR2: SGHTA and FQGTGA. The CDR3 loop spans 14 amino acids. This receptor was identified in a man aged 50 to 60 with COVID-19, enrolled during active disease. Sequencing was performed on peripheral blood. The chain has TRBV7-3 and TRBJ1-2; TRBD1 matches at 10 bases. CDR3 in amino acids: CASSATGQGDGYTF. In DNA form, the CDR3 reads TGTGCCAGCAGCGCCACTGGACAGGGGGACGGCTACACCTTC.